Presented here are 24 T cell receptor beta chains from one specimen sequenced in a study of T cells after yellow fever vaccination. From the 5' RACE reads, TCRdb called clonotypes with MiXCR, one entry per CDR3 protein. The repertoire consists of under 700,000 distinct CDR3 sequences, with less than 20% occurring once and the leading ten covering around a sixth. The specimen comprised PBMCs, sampled 5 days after the first yellow fever vaccination. Source of these receptors: a man between 18 and 29 years old who received the YFV17D yellow fever vaccine.

The chain joins TRBV12-3 or TRBV12-4 to TRBJ2-1; unclear D gene. This CDR3 is built from 13 residues. V was trimmed by 8 bases and J by 5 bases, leaving 13 bases between them. CDR3 DNA sequence: TGTGCCAGCCTCCTATCCCCCAACAATGAGCAGTTCTTC. This gives the protein CASLLSPNNEQFF.

The chain has TRBV20-1 and TRBJ1-6; tentatively, D is TRBD1 (6 bases). The CDR3 consists of 15 residues. Trimming pared 6 bases from V and 2 bases from J, leaving 14 bases between. Per the germline V gene, CDR1 is DFQATT and CDR2 is SNEGSKA (reference sequence). CDR3 sequence (DNA): TGCAGTGCGAGGGGGATAGGTGCCTATAATTCACCCCTCCACTTT. As protein: CSARGIGAYNSPLHF.

The J gene is TRBJ2-3, the V gene TRBV7-2; 10 bases line up with TRBD2. This CDR3 has 14 amino acids. The ends lost 8 bases at V and 5 bases at J; junction bases unmatched: 7. Looked up from germline, CDR1 is SGHTA and CDR2 is FQGNSA. The CDR3 sequence is CASGASGGVDTQYF. For the CDR3, the DNA is TGTGCCAGCGGGGCTAGCGGGGGTGTAGATACGCAGTATTTT.

In this sample, this clonotype turned up many times. The V call is TRBV4-2, the J call TRBJ1-1, with D perhaps TRBD1 (5 bases). In germline, CDR1 is LGHNA, CDR2 YNFKEQ. The V end was cut by 0 bases, the J end by 4 bases, with 12 bases between. The CDR3 spans 15 residues. The CDR3 loop reads CASSQEAGRATEAFF. CDR3 nucleotide sequence: TGTGCCAGCAGCCAAGAGGCAGGGAGGGCCACTGAAGCTTTCTTT.

This clonotype was counted only a few times. CDR3 protein: CASSLGTGGVNEQFF. CDR3 bases: TGTGCCAGCAGCTTGGGGACCGGGGGGGTAAATGAGCAGTTCTTC. The chain has TRBV12-3 or TRBV12-4 and TRBJ2-1; 8 bases match TRBD2. The CDR3 has 15 amino acids. Unmatched junction bases numbered 11, after V lost 6 bases and J lost 7 bases.

The gene calls are TRBV3-1 and TRBJ2-7; D possibly uses TRBD1 or TRBD2 (5 bases each). The CDR3 contains 14 residues. Trimming removed 3 bases from V and 6 bases from J, with 15 bases in between. CDR1 is LGHDT, CDR2 YNNKEL, per germline (reference sequence). The CDR3 reads CASSQDHMGREQYF. DNA for the CDR3: TGTGCCAGCAGCCAGGACCATATGGGACGCGAGCAGTACTTC.

This clonotype occurred a few times. The chain joins TRBV7-9 to TRBJ2-7, with TRBD1 matching over 8 bases. The CDR3 loop spans 14 amino acids. V lost 4 bases to trimming and J lost 2 bases; unmatched junction nucleotides: 4. CDR1 and CDR2 from the germline V gene are SEHNR and FQNEAQ (reference sequence). The CDR3 nucleotides are TGTGCCAGCAGCTCCCGGGACAGGACCTACGAGCAGTACTTC. This translates into CASSSRDRTYEQYF.

The genes are TRBV5-5 and TRBJ2-3; D is possibly TRBD1 (6 bases). This CDR3 comprises 14 residues. V shed 1 base and J shed 4 bases, with 10 bases lying between them. In germline, CDR1 is SGHKS, CDR2 YYEKEE (reference sequence). The CDR3 DNA sequence: TGTGCCAGCAGCTTGTTAGGGGGATCAGATACGCAGTATTTT. Its protein product is CASSLLGGSDTQYF.

This clonotype was seen a handful of times. The chain joins TRBV20-1 to TRBJ2-7, with 7 bases identical to TRBD1. CDR1 is DFQATT, CDR2 SNEGSKA, per germline (reference sequence). V was pared by 5 bases and J by 6 bases, with 10 bases of the junction left unmatched. The CDR3 consists of 13 residues. Here the CDR3 DNA reads TGCAGTGCTCGCAACCAAGACAGGGCCGAGCAGTACTTC. It codes for CSARNQDRAEQYF.

The sample holds a few counts of this clonotype. The chain links TRBV12-3 or TRBV12-4 to TRBJ1-3; D is perhaps TRBD1 (5 bases). V was trimmed by 6 bases and J by 0 bases, leaving 15 bases between them. This CDR3 has 16 amino acids. The CDR3 DNA is TGTGCCAGCAGCCTACAGGAAATGAGCTCTGGAAACACCATATATTTT. Encoded protein: CASSLQEMSSGNTIYF.

There are a few counts of this clonotype. J is TRBJ1-2 and V is TRBV7-9; 7 nucleotides match TRBD1. This CDR3 has 12 residues. Losses at the gene ends were 4 bases for V and 6 bases for J; bases not matched to a gene: 2. Looked up from germline, CDR1 is SEHNR and CDR2 is FQNEAQ (reference sequence). The CDR3 DNA reads TGTGCCAGCAGCTGGGGACAGAATGGCTACACCTTC. This codes for CASSWGQNGYTF.

The chain couples TRBV5-4 to TRBJ2-7; 10 bases are a match to TRBD2. The germline gives CDR1 SGHNT, CDR2 YYREEE (reference sequence). The J segment lost 4 bases and the V segment lost 4 bases, leaving 8 bases of the junction unmatched. This CDR3 region has 15 residues. CDR3 nucleotide sequence: TGTGCCAGCAGCAAAGCCGGGACTAGCGTTTACGAGCAGTACTTC. Translated: CASSKAGTSVYEQYF.

The rearrangement links TRBV5-6 to TRBJ2-7, with D unresolved. The CDR3 is 13 amino acids. Germline CDR1 reads SGHDT; CDR2 reads YYEEEE. Trimming took off 1 base at V and 2 bases at J, with 7 bases between the two ends. The CDR3 loop is CASSLRQPYEQYF. In nucleotides, the CDR3 is TGTGCCAGCAGCTTGCGCCAGCCCTACGAGCAGTACTTC. Combining the CDR3 with reference TRBV5-6 and TRBJ2-7 gives the whole variable domain DAGVTQSPTHLIKTRGQQVTLRCSPKSGHDTVSWYQQALGQGPQFIFQYYEEEERQRGNFPDRFSGHQFPNYSSELNVNALLLGDSALYLCASSLRQPYEQYFGPGTRLTVT.

This clonotype was detected a few times. The chain recombines TRBV12-3 or TRBV12-4 with TRBJ1-2; perhaps TRBD1 as D (5 bases). CDR3 length equals 12 residues. V was clipped by 6 bases and J by 7 bases, with 12 bases between them. CDR3 loop: CASRATDRGYTF. DNA of the CDR3: TGTGCCAGCAGGGCGACAGATCGTGGCTACACCTTC.

The chain combines TRBV7-8 with TRBJ2-1; D is perhaps TRBD2 (8 bases). This CDR3 has 17 amino acids. Germline V gene lookup returns CDR1 SGHVS and CDR2 FQNEAQ. Trimming took off 2 bases at V and 0 bases at J, with 14 bases between the two ends. The CDR3 region is CASSLSGGGSSYNEQFF. CDR3 DNA: TGTGCCAGCAGCTTATCGGGAGGGGGCAGCTCCTACAATGAGCAGTTCTTC.

This clonotype appeared a few times. This chain uses TRBV24-1 with TRBJ2-2; 7 bases align to TRBD2. The CDR3 runs 20 residues. Germline lookup yields CDR1 KGHDR and CDR2 SFDVKD. V lost 4 bases to trimming and J lost 0 bases; unmatched junction nucleotides: 16. CDR3 amino acids: CATSESPPPAGDANTGELFF. DNA for the CDR3: TGTGCCACCAGTGAATCACCCCCCCCCGCGGGGGACGCGAACACCGGGGAGCTGTTTTTT.

V is TRBV6-1 and J is TRBJ1-6; 7 bases align to TRBD1. The CDR3 is made up of 14 amino acids. The trim removed 8 bases at V and 5 bases at J, leaving 6 bases unmatched. From germline, CDR1 is MNHNS and CDR2 SASEGT. CDR3 loop: CASHRTGNNSPLHF. CDR3 DNA: TGTGCCAGCCATAGGACAGGCAATAATTCACCCCTCCACTTT.

This clonotype was counted between two and nine times. The chain combines TRBV7-2 with TRBJ1-2; no reliable D call. This CDR3 has 17 residues. Trimming shortened V by 4 bases and J by 0 bases, and 18 bases separated the two germline ends. Germline V lookup: CDR1 SGHTA, CDR2 FQGNSA. CDR3 loop: CASSSPGGWNSNYGYTF. CDR3 nucleotide sequence: TGTGCCAGCAGCTCCCCGGGCGGATGGAATTCTAACTATGGCTACACCTTC.

The chain recombines TRBV6-5 with TRBJ1-6; 9 nucleotides match TRBD1. V lost 6 bases and J lost 10; bases outside the gene matches: 13. The CDR3 is 16 amino acids. CDR1 is MNHEY and CDR2 is SVGAGI in the germline V gene. The CDR3 reads CASSYQPGQGISPLHF. The CDR3 nucleotides read TGTGCCAGCAGCTACCAGCCGGGACAGGGCATATCACCCCTCCACTTT.

This clonotype has only a few counts. In nucleotides, the CDR3 is TGTGCCAGCAGCTTAACCGGGGGGGTGATCAATAGCAATCAGCCCCAGCATTTT. This sequence encodes CASSLTGGVINSNQPQHF. The chain is built from TRBV5-6 and TRBJ1-5; possible D gene TRBD1, 5 bases. The CDR3 consists of 18 residues. The V end lost 2 bases, the J end lost 0 bases, and 18 bases lay between the germline ends. CDR1 and CDR2 from the germline V gene are SGHDT and YYEEEE.

This clonotype was seen repeatedly, ten times or more. The chain joins TRBV4-3 to TRBJ2-1; D is unresolved. Deletions cut 0 bases from V and 3 bases from J, with 9 bases between. Germline values: CDR1 LGHNA, CDR2 YSLEER. The CDR3 is 15 amino acids. CDR3 sequence reads: CASSQDTSGYNEQFF. CDR3 in DNA: TGCGCCAGCAGCCAAGACACCTCGGGCTACAATGAGCAGTTCTTC.

The rearrangement joins TRBV19 to TRBJ2-5, with 9 bases matching TRBD1. The germline V gene has CDR1 LNHDA and CDR2 SQIVND (reference sequence). The CDR3 runs to 14 residues. V lost 9 bases, J lost 4 bases, and 9 bases stayed unmatched. The CDR3 region has the DNA TGTGCCAGCTCGACAGGGGGAAGGTCAGAGACCCAGTACTTC. Translated: CASSTGGRSETQYF.

The V gene is TRBV5-1, the J gene TRBJ1-1; a possible D gene is TRBD1 (6 bases). The V end lost 4 bases, the J end lost 2 bases, and 12 bases lay between the germline ends. The CDR3 covers 14 residues. The germline V gene encodes CDR1 SGHRS and CDR2 YFSETQ. CDR3 loop: CASSPDSPNTEAFF. The CDR3 DNA sequence: TGCGCCAGCAGCCCGGACAGCCCAAACACTGAAGCTTTCTTT.

The chain carries TRBV25-1 and TRBJ2-2; D might be TRBD1 or TRBD2, each matching 5 bases. Trimming pared 3 bases from V and 1 base from J, leaving 12 bases between. CDR1 is MGHDK and CDR2 is SYGVNS in the germline V gene. This CDR3 has 16 residues. The CDR3 coding sequence is TGTGCCAGCAGTGACCTCGGGACGGAGAACACCGGGGAGCTGTTTTTT. It translates to CASSDLGTENTGELFF. Looking up the rest from reference TRBV25-1 and TRBJ2-2 gives the full variable domain: EADIYQTPRYLVIGTGKKITLECSQTMGHDKMYWYQQDPGMELHLIHYSYGVNSTEKGDLSSESTVSRIRTEHFPLTLESARPSHTSQYLCASSDLGTENTGELFFGEGSRLTVL.